The 15 T cell receptor beta chains below were found in one sample sequenced in a study of regulatory T cells in long-lasting Graves disease. Time point given: newly diagnosed GD, antithyroid drugs for less than 3 months. There was RNA extracted from PBMCs, and the TCR library was made from it. The authors built TCR beta libraries using iRepertoire HTBI primers and Arm-PCR of CDR3 regions. TCRdb recomputed calls from the multiplex PCR reads with MiXCR, one row per CDR3 protein. The sample has 450,000 to 500,000 distinct CDR3 sequences, about a sixth seen once. These same data were also listed under a study on T cells in Graves' hyperthyroidism and ophthalmopathy.

The specimen was peripheral blood mononuclear cells (PBMCs), collected at new diagnosis, from a patient treated with antithyroid drugs. The origin of the receptors is a man aged 40-50 years with Graves disease.

The chain links TRBV5-4 to TRBJ1-6, with D uncertain. The CDR3 consists of 14 residues. V lost 2 bases and J 10 bases, leaving 13 bases between the germline ends. Germline values: CDR1 SGHNT, CDR2 YYREEE (reference sequence). The CDR3 DNA is TGTGCCAGCAGCTTAATGAGTCCGACGTCACCCCTCCACTTT. It is translated as CASSLMSPTSPLHF.

The chain has TRBV7-2 and TRBJ2-1; D uncertain. The CDR3 spans 13 residues. Trimming cost V 2 bases and J 5 bases, with 7 bases left between them. Germline V gene sequence: CDR1 SGHTA, CDR2 FQGNSA. Here the CDR3 DNA reads TGTGCCAGCAGCTTAAATCTAGACAATGAGCAGTTCTTC. Residues: CASSLNLDNEQFF.

The table lists this clonotype with many counts. One end of the junction does not line up with germline, which may come from a read error. The chain combines TRBV5-1 with TRBJ2-6, with no clear D. This CDR3 has 12 residues. Germline V CDR1 and CDR2: SGHRS, YFSETQ. This CDR3 is CASTAGANVLTF. The CDR3 region has the DNA TGTGCCAGCACCGCCGGGGCCAACGTCCTGACTTTC.

This clonotype has ten or more counts. V gene TRBV24-1 combines with J gene TRBJ2-3; 12 nucleotides align to TRBD2. Germline V gene lookup returns CDR1 KGHDR and CDR2 SFDVKD. The CDR3 runs to 17 residues. Unmatched junction bases numbered 10, after V lost 4 bases and J lost 6 bases. CDR3 sequence: CATSEGPSGRARDTQYF. For the CDR3, the DNA is TGTGCCACCAGTGAAGGGCCTAGCGGGAGGGCCAGGGATACGCAGTATTTT.

This clonotype was picked up many times. This chain joins TRBV20-1 and TRBJ2-5; 7 bases map to TRBD2. The CDR3 spans 14 residues. Germline V gene sequence: CDR1 DFQATT, CDR2 SNEGSKA (reference sequence). Losses at the gene ends were 0 bases for V and 4 bases for J; bases not matched to a gene: 5. In DNA form, the CDR3 reads TGCAGTGCTAGAGACATAGCGGGCGGAGAGACCCAGTACTTC. As protein: CSARDIAGGETQYF.

This clonotype was picked up many times. J is TRBJ2-7 and V is TRBV28, with D tentatively TRBD2 (5 bases). V was cut by 6 bases and J by 2 bases, with 11 bases left in between. The CDR3 extends over 13 amino acids. Germline CDR1 reads MDHEN; CDR2 reads SYDVKM. CDR3 coding DNA: TGTGCCAGCAGCTTGAGCGGCACCTACGAGCAGTACTTC. Amino acid sequence: CASSLSGTYEQYF.

This clonotype was observed a single time. V usage is TRBV2 and J usage is TRBJ2-7; D may be TRBD2 (5 bases). Per the germline V gene, CDR1 is SNHLY and CDR2 is FYNNEI. There are 15 residues in the CDR3. The V and J ends lost 0 bases and 3 bases respectively, with 12 bases between them. This chain's CDR3 is CASSEAGGPFYEQYF. The CDR3 coding sequence is TGTGCCAGCAGTGAAGCAGGCGGGCCGTTCTACGAGCAGTACTTC.

To note about this clonotype: A much more abundant neighbour one base away suggests this may be a read error. The chain has TRBV28 and TRBJ2-1; 8 nucleotides line up with TRBD2. With V trimmed by 6 bases and J by 9 bases, 13 bases remained unmatched. Germline CDR1 reads MDHEN; CDR2 reads SYDVKM. The CDR3 is 15 amino acids. The CDR3 region is CASSPPRTSTAEQFF. The DNA for the CDR3 is TGTGCCAGCAGCCCACCCCGGACTAGCACGGCTGAGCAGTTCTTC.

This rearrangement joins TRBV28 to TRBJ2-2; 12 bases map to TRBD2. The CDR3 runs to 16 residues. Germline V gives CDR1 MDHEN, CDR2 SYDVKM. Losses at the gene ends were 8 bases for V and 8 bases for J; bases not matched to a gene: 12. The CDR3, as DNA: TGTGCCAGCCCTCCGAGCCTAGCGGGAGGGTTTGGGGAGCTGTTTTTT. This translates into CASPPSLAGGFGELFF.

This clonotype was recorded many times. A read error may explain this, as a much larger clone is one base away. V usage is TRBV6-1 and J usage is TRBJ2-5; D ambiguous. The CDR3 runs 16 residues. Germline assignment: CDR1 MNHNS and CDR2 SASEGT. CDR3 nucleotides: TGTGTCAGCAGTGAAGGGCGGCAGGCCCTTGCGGAGACCCAGTACTTC. This sequence encodes CVSSEGRQALAETQYF.

The V gene is TRBV14, the J gene TRBJ2-6; D is unresolved. CDR1 is SGHDN and CDR2 is FVKESK in the germline V gene. There are 16 residues in the CDR3. V was pared by 4 bases and J by 12 bases, with 22 bases between. This chain's CDR3 is CASSPYHVLSWSVLTF. The CDR3 coding sequence is TGTGCCAGCAGCCCATACCACGTTCTCAGTTGGAGCGTCCTGACTTTC.

Many counts were recorded for this clonotype. The chain carries TRBV30 and TRBJ2-7; D uncertain. The CDR3 extends over 12 amino acids. From germline, CDR1 is GTSNPN and CDR2 SVGIG (reference sequence). V lost 2 bases and J 5 bases, leaving 10 bases between the germline ends. The DNA for the CDR3 is TGTGCCTGGAGTACGGTGGGTAACGAGCAGTACTTC. It is translated as CAWSTVGNEQYF.

With regard to this clonotype: One base away lies a much larger clone, so this may be a sequencing read error. The chain employs TRBV20-1 and TRBJ2-1; the match to TRBD2 covers 10 bases. Germline V gene sequence: CDR1 DFQATT, CDR2 SNEGSKA (reference sequence). The CDR3 covers 13 residues. CDR3 DNA sequence: TGCAGTGCTACTAGCGGGAGTGCCGATGAGCAGCTCTTC. It encodes CSATSGSADEQLF.

As for this clonotype: A much larger clone differs by one base, so this may be a read error. The V call is TRBV5-1, the J call TRBJ2-5, with D hard to call. Germline CDR1 SGHRS, CDR2 YFSETQ. The CDR3 extends over 15 amino acids. With 4 bases removed from V and 6 bases from J, the gap between germline ends came to 19 bases. The CDR3 reads CASSARLTHNKTQYF. The CDR3 nucleotides are TGCGCCAGCAGCGCGAGGTTGACGCACAACAAGACCCAGTACTTC.

This chain links TRBV6-1 with TRBJ1-1, with D possibly matching TRBD1 (5 bases). In germline, CDR1 is MNHNS, CDR2 SASEGT. The V end was cut by 5 bases, the J end by 3 bases, with 7 bases between. The CDR3 totals 12 residues. CDR3 loop: CASSQGDTEAFF. In DNA form, the CDR3 reads TGTGCCAGCAGTCAGGGAGACACTGAAGCTTTCTTT.